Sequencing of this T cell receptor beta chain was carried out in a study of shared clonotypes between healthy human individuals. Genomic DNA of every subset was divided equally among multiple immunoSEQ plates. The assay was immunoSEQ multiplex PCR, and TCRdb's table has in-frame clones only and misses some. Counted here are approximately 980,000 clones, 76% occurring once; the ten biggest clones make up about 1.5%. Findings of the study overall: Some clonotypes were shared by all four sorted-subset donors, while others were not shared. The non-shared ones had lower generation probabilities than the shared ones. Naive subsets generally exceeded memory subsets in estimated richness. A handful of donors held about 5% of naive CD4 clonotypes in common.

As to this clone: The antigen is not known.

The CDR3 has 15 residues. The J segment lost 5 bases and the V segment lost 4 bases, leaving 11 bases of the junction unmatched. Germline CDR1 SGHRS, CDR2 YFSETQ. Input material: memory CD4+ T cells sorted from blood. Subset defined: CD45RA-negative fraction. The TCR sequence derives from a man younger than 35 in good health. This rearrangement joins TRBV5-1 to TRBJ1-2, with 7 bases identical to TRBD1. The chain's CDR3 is CASSPESGQIYGYTF. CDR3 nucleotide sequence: TGCGCCAGCAGCCCGGAATCGGGACAGATATATGGCTACACCTTC.